This paragraph reports one T cell receptor (beta chain). This clonotype was counted only a few times. Which antigen it targets is not known. No quality values exist for individual bases; no much larger clone is one base distant. These data come from a study of T cells in Graves' hyperthyroidism and ophthalmopathy (dated by TCRdb to the late 2010s). About the study as a whole: Peripheral blood samples were taken at initial diagnosis, before any treatment was given. A discovery cohort of about a hundred patients, roughly 45 with Graves' ophthalmopathy and 55 to 60 with stable Graves' hyperthyroidism, was used to find distinguishing TCR V-J signatures. An independent validation cohort of around 19 hyperthyroidism patients and about 16 patients who later progressed to ophthalmopathy tested prospective prediction of ophthalmopathy. The 95 to 100 discovery patients were divided at random into training and test sets in a 7:3 ratio. The study also compared thyroid tissue and blood T-cell repertoires from about 6 Graves' hyperthyroidism patients. Once sampling was done, hyperthyroidism patients were given methimazole at a starting dose of 30 mg daily, whereas ophthalmopathy patients were given high-dose intravenous methylprednisolone. According to the paper, TCR Vbeta CDR3 sequencing was carried out on approximately 140 peripheral blood samples, which came from fewer than 50 ophthalmopathy, 75 or so hyperthyroidism and roughly 17 progressor patients. Here is what the overall study found, with its caveats: Sample size was not statistically predetermined, and blinding of investigators to group allocation was not performed. Most expanded thyroid clonotypes (frequency above 0.001) were also detected in blood, a finding suggesting that blood repertoires may reflect thyroid immune responses. A model built on a 13 V-J signature distinguished ophthalmopathy from stable hyperthyroidism, reaching around 90% sensitivity and around 81% specificity in cross-validation and 80%/75% in testing. In validation, the model predicted progression to ophthalmopathy a median of 6.5 months before onset, with approximately 68% sensitivity and roughly 73% specificity.

The hyperthyroidism patients were between 18 and 65 years old and newly diagnosed, with a disease duration of less than 2 months. Any patient with an uncontrolled infection, another autoimmune disease, pregnancy or lactation was excluded. Diagnoses were established on the basis of clinical symptoms, serum thyroxine and TRAb, thyroid ultrasound, and orbital computed tomography. For progressor patients, blood was drawn at the first diagnosis of hyperthyroidism, before any ophthalmopathy symptoms had appeared. PBMCs were separated from roughly 10 ml of fresh peripheral blood using Ficoll-Paque density gradient centrifugation. Progressor patients were initially diagnosed with Graves' hyperthyroidism and developed ophthalmopathy during follow-up. Total RNA was extracted with Trizol reagent, and quality was checked on an Agilent 2100 Bioanalyzer. The TCR beta CDR3 regions were amplified from RNA transcripts. A first-round RT-PCR of the TCR CDR3 used the HTBI primer set with the Qiagen OneStep RT-PCR kit. Libraries were constructed in a second round of multiplex PCR, after which size selection and purification were carried out. Sequencing of the libraries was done on an Illumina HiSeq2000 using paired-end 100 bp reads. As for the original processing: SOAPnuke was used to process the raw data, removing reads that contained adapters or uncalled bases, had a mean Phred below 15, or lacked an exact match to the constant primer or identifier. COPE v1.2.5 was used to merge high-quality paired reads, and clonotypes were defined as unique nucleotide sequences. MiTCR v1.1 was used to align the clonotypes against IMGT TRBV, TRBD and TRBJ reference segments. The analysis included only V-J combinations with a frequency above 0.0001, which together covered 99% to 99.2% of the repertoires. A TCS score was defined as the ratio between F50 (clonal expansion) and ExV (chaos), using BLOSUM62-based TCRdist between CDR3 peptides within each V-J. Welch's t-statistics and random forest reduced around 520 V-J features to around 14, which were used in a naive Bayes classifier (R e1071). TCRdb handled the public reads itself, with Q25 trimming in fastp and clone calling in MiXCR, and kept productive beta chains. Merged by CDR3 protein, the rows form single entries marked with the most common genes and DNA. These V and J calls rely on TCRdb rather than the paper's analysis. In all, the sample holds roughly 500,000 distinct CDR3 sequences, and more than 11% of those were seen once. The ten largest clones capture roughly 6.2% of the sample.

V loses 4 bases of germline sequence and J loses 7 bases, and the interval between the two ends is 8 bases. CDR1 and CDR2 are drawn from the germline V gene: MRHNA, SNTAGT. The CDR3 sequence holds 13 residues, the cysteine and phenylalanine included. The CDR3 DNA has 39 bases and is translated from base 1. The chain is made from TRBV6-4 and TRBJ1-6; a tentative D call is TRBD1 (6 bases match). Sequenced input: blood. This receptor was identified in a woman aged 25-40 years with Graves' hyperthyroidism that later progressed to Graves' ophthalmopathy. The sequence in DNA is TGTGCCAGCAGTGCCGACAGGAATTCACCCCTCCACTTT. This translates into CASSADRNSPLHF.